The entry below describes one TCR beta chain. The sample comes from a study of monozygotic twins with inflammatory bowel disease. Donors each contributed one blood sample measuring less than 3 ml. The TCR libraries each used total RNA (approximately 4,000 ng per library). Via template switching, UMIs carrying a 6-nucleotide sample barcode were introduced. One entry per CDR3 protein, without DNA, is what TCRdb gives after re-calling the 5' RACE reads. The sample table sets out some 210,000 distinct CDR3 sequences. Germline lookup yields CDR1 LNHDA and CDR2 SQIVND (reference sequence). The CDR3 runs to 15 residues.

This receptor was identified in a human donor with ulcerative colitis or Crohn's disease, or a healthy co-twin of an affected twin (not recorded which). The chain is built from TRBV19 and TRBJ2-2; TCRdb names TRBD1, which stays unverified in the absence of DNA. The sample was blood. The CDR3 sequence: CASSDDRGSGGELFF.